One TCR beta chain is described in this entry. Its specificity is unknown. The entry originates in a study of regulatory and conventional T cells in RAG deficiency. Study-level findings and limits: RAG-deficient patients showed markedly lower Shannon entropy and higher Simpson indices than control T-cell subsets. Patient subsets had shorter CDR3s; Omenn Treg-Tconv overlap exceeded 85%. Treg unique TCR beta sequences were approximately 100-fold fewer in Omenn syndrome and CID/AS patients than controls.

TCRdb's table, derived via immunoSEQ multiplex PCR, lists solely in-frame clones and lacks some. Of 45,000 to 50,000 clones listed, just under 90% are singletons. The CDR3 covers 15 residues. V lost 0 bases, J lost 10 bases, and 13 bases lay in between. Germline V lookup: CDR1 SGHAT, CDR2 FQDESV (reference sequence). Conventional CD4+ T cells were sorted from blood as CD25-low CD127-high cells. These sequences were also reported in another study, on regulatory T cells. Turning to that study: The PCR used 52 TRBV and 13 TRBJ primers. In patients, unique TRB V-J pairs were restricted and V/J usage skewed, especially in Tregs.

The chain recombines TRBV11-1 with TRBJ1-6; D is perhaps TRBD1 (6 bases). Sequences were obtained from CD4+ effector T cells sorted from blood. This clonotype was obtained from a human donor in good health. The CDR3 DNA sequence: TGTGCCAGCAGCTTAGCGGCCAGGGGAAACTCACCCCTCCACTTT. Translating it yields CASSLAARGNSPLHF.